The T cell receptor beta chain under discussion was sequenced for a study of OX40 agonist ivuxolimab in advanced cancers. Study-wide background: The study gave patients intravenous ivuxolimab at 0.01 to 10 mg/kg every 2 weeks. Dose-escalation patients were diagnosed with hepatocellular carcinoma, melanoma, renal cell cancer or head and neck cancer.

TCRdb's copy holds only in-frame clones and misses some; the assay was immunoSEQ multiplex PCR. In the table there are approximately 15,000 clones, 82% of which are singletons. Germline loops: CDR1 MNHEY, CDR2 SMNVEV (reference sequence). The V gene lost 2 bases and the J gene lost 4 bases, with 12 bases spanning the gap. This CDR3 has 15 residues. The sequence came from an adult with an advanced solid tumor such as melanoma, head and neck, liver or kidney cancer. The chain links TRBV27 to TRBJ1-3; TRBD1 is a possible D gene (6 bases). Sample: CD4+ or CD8+ T cells sorted from blood, taken in a trial of the OX40 agonist ivuxolimab. The CDR3 here is CASSLTQGPGNTIYF. CDR3 coding DNA: TGTGCCAGCAGTTTAACCCAGGGGCCCGGAAACACCATATATTTT.